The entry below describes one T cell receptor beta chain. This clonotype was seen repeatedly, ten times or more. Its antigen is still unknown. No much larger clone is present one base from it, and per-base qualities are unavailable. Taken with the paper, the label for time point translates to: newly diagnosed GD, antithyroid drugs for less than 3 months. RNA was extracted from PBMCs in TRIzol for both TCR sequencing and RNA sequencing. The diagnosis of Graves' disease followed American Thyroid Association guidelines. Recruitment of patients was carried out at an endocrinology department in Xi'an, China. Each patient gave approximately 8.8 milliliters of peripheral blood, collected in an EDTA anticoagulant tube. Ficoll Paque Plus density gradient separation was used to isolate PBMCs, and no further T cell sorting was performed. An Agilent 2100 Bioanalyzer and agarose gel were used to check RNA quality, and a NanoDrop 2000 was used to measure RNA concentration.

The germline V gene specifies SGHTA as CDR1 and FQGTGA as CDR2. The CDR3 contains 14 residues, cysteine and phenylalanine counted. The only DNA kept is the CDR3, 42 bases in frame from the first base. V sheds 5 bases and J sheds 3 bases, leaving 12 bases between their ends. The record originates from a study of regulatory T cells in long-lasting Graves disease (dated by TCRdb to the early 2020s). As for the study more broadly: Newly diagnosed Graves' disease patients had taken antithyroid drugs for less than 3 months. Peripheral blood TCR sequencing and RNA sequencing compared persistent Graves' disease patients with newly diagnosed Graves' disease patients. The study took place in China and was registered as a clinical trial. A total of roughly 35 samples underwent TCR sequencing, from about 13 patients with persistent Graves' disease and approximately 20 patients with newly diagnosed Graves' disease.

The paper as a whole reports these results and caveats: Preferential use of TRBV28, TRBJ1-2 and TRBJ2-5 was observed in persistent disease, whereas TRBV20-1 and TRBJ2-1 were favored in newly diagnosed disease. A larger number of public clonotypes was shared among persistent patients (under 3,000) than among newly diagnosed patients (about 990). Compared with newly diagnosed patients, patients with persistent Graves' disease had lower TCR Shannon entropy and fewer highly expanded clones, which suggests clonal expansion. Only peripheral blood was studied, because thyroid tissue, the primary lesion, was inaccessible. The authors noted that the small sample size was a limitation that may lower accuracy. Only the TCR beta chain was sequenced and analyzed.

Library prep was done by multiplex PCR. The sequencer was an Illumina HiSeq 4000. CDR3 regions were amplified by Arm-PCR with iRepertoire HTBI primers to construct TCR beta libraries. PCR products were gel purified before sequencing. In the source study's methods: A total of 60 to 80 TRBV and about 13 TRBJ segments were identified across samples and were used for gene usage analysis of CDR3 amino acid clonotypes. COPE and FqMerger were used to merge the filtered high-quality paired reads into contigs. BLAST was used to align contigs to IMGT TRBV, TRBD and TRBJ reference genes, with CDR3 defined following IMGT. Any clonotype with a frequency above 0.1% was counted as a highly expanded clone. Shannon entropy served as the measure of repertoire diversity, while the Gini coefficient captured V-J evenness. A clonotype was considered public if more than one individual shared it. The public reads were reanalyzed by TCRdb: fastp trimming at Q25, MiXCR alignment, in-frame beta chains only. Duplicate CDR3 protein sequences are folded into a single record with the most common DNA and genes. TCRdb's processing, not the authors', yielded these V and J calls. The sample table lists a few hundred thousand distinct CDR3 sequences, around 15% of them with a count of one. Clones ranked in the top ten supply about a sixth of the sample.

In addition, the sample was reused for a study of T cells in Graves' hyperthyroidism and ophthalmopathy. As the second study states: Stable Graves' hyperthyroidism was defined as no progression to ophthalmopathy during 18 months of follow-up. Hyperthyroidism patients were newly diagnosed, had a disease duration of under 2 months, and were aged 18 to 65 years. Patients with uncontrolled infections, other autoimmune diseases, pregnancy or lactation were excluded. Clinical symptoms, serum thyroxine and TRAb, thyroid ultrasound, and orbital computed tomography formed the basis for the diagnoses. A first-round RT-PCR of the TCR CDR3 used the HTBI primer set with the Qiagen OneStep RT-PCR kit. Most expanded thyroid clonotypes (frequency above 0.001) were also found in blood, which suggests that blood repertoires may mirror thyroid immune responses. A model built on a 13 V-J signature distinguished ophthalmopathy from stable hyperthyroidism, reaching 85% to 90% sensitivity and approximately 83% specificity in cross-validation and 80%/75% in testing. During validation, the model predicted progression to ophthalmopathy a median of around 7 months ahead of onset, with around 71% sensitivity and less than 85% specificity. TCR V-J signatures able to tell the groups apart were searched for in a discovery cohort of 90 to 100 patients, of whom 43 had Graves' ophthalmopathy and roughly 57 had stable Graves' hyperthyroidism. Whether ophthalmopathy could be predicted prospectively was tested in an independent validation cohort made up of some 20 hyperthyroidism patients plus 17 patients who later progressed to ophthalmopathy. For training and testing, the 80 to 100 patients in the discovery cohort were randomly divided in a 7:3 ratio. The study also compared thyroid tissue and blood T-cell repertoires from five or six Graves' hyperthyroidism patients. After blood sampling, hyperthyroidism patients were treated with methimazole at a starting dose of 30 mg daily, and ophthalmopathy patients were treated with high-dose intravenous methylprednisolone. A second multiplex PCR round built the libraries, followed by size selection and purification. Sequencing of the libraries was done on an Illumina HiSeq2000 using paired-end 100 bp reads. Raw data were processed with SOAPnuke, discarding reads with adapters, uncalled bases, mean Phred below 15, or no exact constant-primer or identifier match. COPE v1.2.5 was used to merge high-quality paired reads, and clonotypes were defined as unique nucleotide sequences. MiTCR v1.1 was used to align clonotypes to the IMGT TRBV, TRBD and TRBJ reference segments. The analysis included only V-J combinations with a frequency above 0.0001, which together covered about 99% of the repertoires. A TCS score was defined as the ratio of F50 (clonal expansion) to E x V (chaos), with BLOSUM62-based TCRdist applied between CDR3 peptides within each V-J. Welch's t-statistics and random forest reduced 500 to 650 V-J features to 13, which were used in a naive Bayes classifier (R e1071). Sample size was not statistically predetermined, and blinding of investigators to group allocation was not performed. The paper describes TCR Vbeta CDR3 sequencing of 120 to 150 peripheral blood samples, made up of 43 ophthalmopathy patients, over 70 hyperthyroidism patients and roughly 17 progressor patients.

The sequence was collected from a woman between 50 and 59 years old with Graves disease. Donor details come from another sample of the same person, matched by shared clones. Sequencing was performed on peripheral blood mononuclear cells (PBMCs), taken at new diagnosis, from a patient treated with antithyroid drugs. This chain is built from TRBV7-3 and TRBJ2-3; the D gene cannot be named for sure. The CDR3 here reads CASSPAVGTDTQYF. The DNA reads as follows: TGTGCCAGCAGCCCCGCTGTCGGAACAGATACGCAGTATTTT.